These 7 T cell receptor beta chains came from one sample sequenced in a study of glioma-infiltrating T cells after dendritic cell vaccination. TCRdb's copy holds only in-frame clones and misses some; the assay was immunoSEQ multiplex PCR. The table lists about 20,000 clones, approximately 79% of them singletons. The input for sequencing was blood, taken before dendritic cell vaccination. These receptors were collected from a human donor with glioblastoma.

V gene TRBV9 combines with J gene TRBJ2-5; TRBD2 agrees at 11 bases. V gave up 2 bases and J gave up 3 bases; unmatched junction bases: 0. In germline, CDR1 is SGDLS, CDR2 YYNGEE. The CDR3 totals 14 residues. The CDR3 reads CASSVGLAEETQYF. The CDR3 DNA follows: TGTGCCAGCAGCGTGGGACTAGCGGAAGAGACCCAGTACTTC.

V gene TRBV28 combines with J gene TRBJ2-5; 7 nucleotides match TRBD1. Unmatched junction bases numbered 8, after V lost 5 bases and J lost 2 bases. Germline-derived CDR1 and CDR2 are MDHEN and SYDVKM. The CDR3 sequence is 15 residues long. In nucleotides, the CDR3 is TGTGCCAGCAGTGAAATTAGGGGGCAACAAGAGACCCAGTACTTC. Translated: CASSEIRGQQETQYF.

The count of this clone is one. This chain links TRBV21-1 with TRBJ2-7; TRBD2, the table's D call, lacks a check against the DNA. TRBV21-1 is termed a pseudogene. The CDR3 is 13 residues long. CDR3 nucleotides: TGTGCCAGCAGCAAAAAGCGGTCCTACGAGCAGTACTTC. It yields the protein CASSKKRSYEQYF.

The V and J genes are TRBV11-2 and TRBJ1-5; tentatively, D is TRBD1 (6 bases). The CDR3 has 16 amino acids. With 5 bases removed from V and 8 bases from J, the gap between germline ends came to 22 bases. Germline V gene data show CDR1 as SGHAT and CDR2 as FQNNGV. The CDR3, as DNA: TGTGCCAGCAGCCCCAGGCTATGGACAGCCCTAAAGCCCCAGCATTTT. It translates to CASSPRLWTALKPQHF.

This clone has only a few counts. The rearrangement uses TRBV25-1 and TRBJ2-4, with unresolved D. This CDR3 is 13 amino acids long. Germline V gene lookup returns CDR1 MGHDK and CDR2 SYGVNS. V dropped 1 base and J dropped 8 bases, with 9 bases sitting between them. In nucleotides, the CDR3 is TGTGCCAGCAGTGAATCCCTCCGAGACATTCAGTACTTC. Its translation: CASSESLRDIQYF. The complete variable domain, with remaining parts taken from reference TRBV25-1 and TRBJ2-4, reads EADIYQTPRYLVIGTGKKITLECSQTMGHDKMYWYQQDPGMELHLIHYSYGVNSTEKGDLSSESTVSRIRTEHFPLTLESARPSHTSQYLCASSESLRDIQYFGAGTRLSVL.

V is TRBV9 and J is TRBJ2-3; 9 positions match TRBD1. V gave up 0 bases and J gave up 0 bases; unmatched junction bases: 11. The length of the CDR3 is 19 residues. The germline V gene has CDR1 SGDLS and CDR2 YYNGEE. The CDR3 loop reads CASSVDSGQGFSSTDTQYF. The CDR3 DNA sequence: TGTGCCAGCAGCGTAGACTCGGGACAGGGCTTCTCTAGCACAGATACGCAGTATTTT.

The CDR3 here is CASRGAGYQETQYF. CDR3 nucleotide sequence: TGTGCCAGCAGGGGCGCAGGGTACCAAGAGACCCAGTACTTC. This chain uses TRBV7-9 with TRBJ2-5; possible D gene TRBD1, 5 bases. CDR3 size: 14 residues. Germline V lookup: CDR1 SEHNR, CDR2 FQNEAQ (reference sequence). V dropped 6 bases and J dropped 0 bases, with 11 bases sitting between them.